This T cell receptor (beta chain) appears in the sequencing data of a study of CD8+CD57+ T cells in acquired aplastic anemia. Study-level information: The sorted CD4+ and CD8+ cells yielded an average around 3.2 ug of DNA. Healthy donors averaged approximately 10 million reads for CD4+ cells. Findings and caveats of the study: The number of CD8+ CDR3 sequences shared by patients and controls was 25 to 35. CD8+ Simpson's diversity in patients was not significantly different from that in controls.

About this clonotype itself: Its antigen remains unknown.

There are 14 residues in the CDR3. Trimming pared 1 base from V and 2 bases from J, leaving 9 bases between. CDR1 and CDR2 (germline): MGHRA, YSYEKL. The TCR beta profiling, which covered VDJ combination and CDR3 sequence, was carried out using genomic DNA as the template. One entry per CDR3 protein, called by TCRdb with MiXCR from the reads. The data show 150,000 to 200,000 distinct CDR3 sequences, about 60% seen once. The sample taken for sequencing was sorted CD4+, CD8+, or CD8+CD57+ T cells (not recorded which) from PBMCs. The chain uses TRBV4-1 and TRBJ2-7; D is possibly TRBD2 (5 bases). The TCR sequence derives from a human donor in good health. CDR3 in amino acids: CASSQVERPYEQYF. The CDR3 bases are TGCGCCAGCAGCCAAGTAGAGCGGCCCTACGAGCAGTACTTC.